This T cell receptor beta chain came from a study of shared clonotypes between healthy human individuals. About the research overall: Three plates were used per donor for CD4 naive, three for CD4 memory, two for CD8 naive and one for CD8 memory.

Trimming at V came to 0 bases and at J to 1 base, leaving 3 bases not matched to a gene. This CDR3 has 15 amino acids. Germline CDR1 and CDR2: SGHRS and YFSETQ. Sequenced by immunoSEQ multiplex PCR; TCRdb stores in-frame clones only, minus some. This table holds 2,500,000 or so clones, roughly 90% found once. This chain links TRBV5-1 with TRBJ1-2; 7 positions match TRBD1. Sequencing input: naive CD4+ T cells from PBMCs. Stated subset: CD45RA+ positively selected. The source is a man between 18 and 29 years old in good health. Some clones in this sample may be carry-over from other donors' samples. The CDR3 spells CASSLGTGDNYGYTF. The CDR3 DNA is TGCGCCAGCAGCTTGGGGACAGGAGATAACTATGGCTACACCTTC.